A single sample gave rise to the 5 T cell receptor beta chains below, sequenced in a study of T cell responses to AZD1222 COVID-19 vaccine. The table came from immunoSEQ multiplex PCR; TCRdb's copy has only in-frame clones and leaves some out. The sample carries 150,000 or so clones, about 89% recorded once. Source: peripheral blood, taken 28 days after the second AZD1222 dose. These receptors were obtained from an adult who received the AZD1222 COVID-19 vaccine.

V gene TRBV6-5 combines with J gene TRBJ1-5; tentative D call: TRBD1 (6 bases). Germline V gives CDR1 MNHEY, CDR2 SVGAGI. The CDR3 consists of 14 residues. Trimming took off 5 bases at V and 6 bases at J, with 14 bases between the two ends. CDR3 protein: CASSPDRNPQPQHF. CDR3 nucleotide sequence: TGTGCCAGCAGTCCCGACAGGAACCCTCAGCCCCAGCATTTT.

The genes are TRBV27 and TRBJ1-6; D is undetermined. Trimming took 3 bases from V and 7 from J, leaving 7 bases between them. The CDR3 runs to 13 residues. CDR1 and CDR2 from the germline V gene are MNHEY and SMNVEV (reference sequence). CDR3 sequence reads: CASSFQINSPLHF. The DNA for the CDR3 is TGTGCCAGCAGTTTTCAGATAAATTCACCCCTCCACTTT.

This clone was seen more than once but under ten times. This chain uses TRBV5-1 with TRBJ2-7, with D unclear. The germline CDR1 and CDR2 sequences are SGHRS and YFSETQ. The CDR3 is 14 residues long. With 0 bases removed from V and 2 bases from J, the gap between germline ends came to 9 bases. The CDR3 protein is CASSLAAKTYEQYF. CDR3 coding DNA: TGCGCCAGCAGCTTGGCCGCCAAGACCTACGAGCAGTACTTC. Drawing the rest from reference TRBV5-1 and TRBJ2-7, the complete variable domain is KAGVTQTPRYLIKTRGQQVTLSCSPISGHRSVSWYQQTPGQGLQFLFEYFSETQRNKGNFPGRFSGRQFSNSRSEMNVSTLELGDSALYLCASSLAAKTYEQYFGPGTRLTVT.

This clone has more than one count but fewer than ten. CDR3 nucleotide sequence: TGTGCCAGCTCACCGAGCGGGAGCTCCTACGAGCAGTACTTC. This sequence encodes CASSPSGSSYEQYF. This chain joins TRBV18 and TRBJ2-7; 8 nucleotides line up with TRBD2. The CDR3 spans 14 residues. V shed 3 bases, J shed 0 bases, and the junction held 1 base outside the gene matches. From germline, CDR1 is KGHSH and CDR2 LQKENI.

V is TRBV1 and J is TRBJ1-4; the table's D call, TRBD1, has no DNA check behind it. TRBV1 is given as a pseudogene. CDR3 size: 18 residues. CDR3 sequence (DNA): TGCACCAGCAGCCAAACTTCCAGGGGAACTGCAACTAATGAAAAACTGTTTTTT. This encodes CTSSQTSRGTATNEKLFF.